The rows below give T cell receptor beta chains drawn from one sample of a study of vaccination effects on CD4 cells after COVID-19. Antigens for these TCRs are unknown. The table came from immunoSEQ multiplex PCR; TCRdb's copy has only in-frame clones and leaves some out. There are about 45,000 clones in the sample; around 79% occur only once, and under 30% lies in the top ten. Sequencing used CD4+ T cells from PBMCs cultured with a peptide pool, obtained before COVID-19 vaccination. The receptors shown here come from a human donor who had a prior SARS-CoV-2 infection. Each CDR3 is given with its conserved first and last residue. Fields, in order: J gene, clone size, V gene, D gene, CDR3 DNA, CDR3 protein. A D gene is named only where the DNA matches it firmly. The listing skips clone size in some rows; elsewhere it reads once, few, many or a size class.

>TRBJ1-5|few|TRBV4-2|TRBD1
TGTGCCAGCAGCCAAGGACAGGGTGGGGATCAGCCCCAGCATTTT
CASSQGQGGDQPQHF
>TRBJ2-2|few|TRBV2|TRBD1
TGTGCCAGCAGTGGGGACAGGGGGCGCGTGGAGCTGTTTTTT
CASSGDRGRVELFF
>TRBJ2-1|once|TRBV11-2|-
TGTGCCAGCAGCTTAGAGTGGTGGGACGAGTCCTACAATGAGCAGTTCTTC
CASSLEWWDESYNEQFF
>TRBJ1-3|-|TRBV6-2/TRBV6-3|-
TGTGCCAGCAGTTACTCAACGAACCAGGCCAACTCTGGAAACACCATATATTTT
CASSYSTNQANSGNTIYF
>TRBJ2-7|-|TRBV7-7|TRBD2
TGTGCTAGCAGCCAGGGGCCTAGCGGGGGCTACGAGCAGTACTTC
CASSQGPSGGYEQYF
>TRBJ1-5|few|TRBV5-3|-
TGTGCCAGAAGCTGGGGGGGGAACAATCAGCCCCAGCATTTT
CARSWGGNNQPQHF
>TRBJ2-1|-|TRBV20-1|TRBD2
TGCAGTGCTAGTCGGGCTAGCGGACACAATGAGCAGTTCTTC
CSASRASGHNEQFF
>TRBJ1-5|-|TRBV19|-
TGTGCCAGTAGTGAAGACACCCACGAGCCCCAGCATTTT
CASSEDTHEPQHF
>TRBJ2-6|-|TRBV6-5|TRBD2
TGTGCCACCCGGTCGGGGGGCTCTGGGGCCAACGTCCTGACTTTC
CATRSGGSGANVLTF
>TRBJ2-3|-|TRBV3-1/TRBV3-2|TRBD2
TGTGCCAGCAGCGGTGGGCTAGCGGGGCTCTATCATCCGCAGTATTTT
CASSGGLAGLYHPQYF
>TRBJ1-5|-|TRBV5-6|-
TGTGCCAGCAGCCAAATCGGTCAGCCCCAGCATTTT
CASSQIGQPQHF
>TRBJ1-6|few|TRBV5-4|-
TGTGCCAGCAGCTTGACTTTGGGCGATTCACCCCTCCACTTT
CASSLTLGDSPLHF
>TRBJ2-7|-|TRBV6-5|TRBD1
TGTGCCAGCAGTAACAGGGGGTACGAGCAGTACTTC
CASSNRGYEQYF
>TRBJ1-1|-|TRBV6-1|-
TGTGCCAGCAGTGAAATACTCGGAATGAACACTGAAGCTTTCTTT
CASSEILGMNTEAFF
>TRBJ2-2|-|TRBV20-1|-
TGCAGTGCTAGTTTGACCGTCACCGGGGAGCTGTTTTTT
CSASLTVTGELFF
>TRBJ2-1|few|TRBV7-3|TRBD2
TGTGCCAGCAGCTCTAGCGGGGGGGGTGCTAAGTTCTTC
CASSSSGGGAKFF
>TRBJ2-3|once|TRBV6-1|-
TGTGCCAGCAGTGAAGAGAGGGGGGGCACAGATACGCAGTATTTT
CASSEERGGTDTQYF
>TRBJ2-5|-|TRBV11-2|TRBD2
TGTGCCAGCAGACAAACCTCCGGGACTAGCGGGGGGGCTAGGGAGACCCAGTACTTC
CASRQTSGTSGGARETQYF
>TRBJ1-6|-|TRBV4-1|-
TGCGCCAGCAGCCAAGGGACAGTGTATAATTCACCCCTCCACTTT
CASSQGTVYNSPLHF
>TRBJ2-3|-|TRBV7-2|TRBD2
TGTGCCAGCAGCATCCAAAGGACTAGCGGGAGGGGAGATACGCAGTATTTT
CASSIQRTSGRGDTQYF
>TRBJ2-5|-|TRBV11-3|-
TGTGCCAGCAGCTCGTCGGGATTACAGGAGACCCAGTACTTC
CASSSSGLQETQYF
>TRBJ1-5|-|TRBV4-1|-
TGCGCCAGCAGCCCCGGTCACCTAAGCAATCAGCCCCAGCATTTT
CASSPGHLSNQPQHF
>TRBJ2-1|few|TRBV7-3|TRBD2
TGTGCCAGCAGCCCAAAGGGACTAGGGGTTACCGATCCACGCAATGAGCAGTTCTTC
CASSPKGLGVTDPRNEQFF
>TRBJ2-1|-|TRBV6-5|-
TGTGCCAGCAGTTACCTGAGAATAGCAAATGAGCAGTTCTTC
CASSYLRIANEQFF
>TRBJ1-2|-|TRBV6-6|TRBD1
TGTGCCAGCAGTTACGGGACAGGGGATAACTATGGCTACACCTTC
CASSYGTGDNYGYTF
>TRBJ1-2|-|TRBV4-1|TRBD1
TGCGCCAGCAGCCAAGTGACAGGGTATGAAGGCTACACCTTC
CASSQVTGYEGYTF
>TRBJ1-3|once|TRBV5-8|-
TGTGCCAGCAGCAAATTTAGGACATCTGGAAACACCATATATTTT
CASSKFRTSGNTIYF
>TRBJ2-7|-|TRBV4-3|TRBD2
TGCGCCAGCAGCCAAGGGGTAGCGGGAGGAGGCGAGCAGTACTTC
CASSQGVAGGGEQYF
>TRBJ1-1|few|TRBV5-1|TRBD1
TGCGCCAGCAGCCCACAGGGGGAGAACACTGAAGCTTTCTTT
CASSPQGENTEAFF
>TRBJ2-3|-|TRBV5-6|-
TGTGCCAGCAGCCCAACCGTTCCCACAGATACGCAGTATTTT
CASSPTVPTDTQYF
>TRBJ2-2|few|TRBV24-1|TRBD1
TGTGCCACCAGTGTAGGGACAGGGAGGAACACCGGGGAGCTGTTTTTT
CATSVGTGRNTGELFF
>TRBJ2-4|-|TRBV11-2|-
TGTGCCAGCAGAGGACAGAAAGGGCGGCAAAACATTCAGTACTTC
CASRGQKGRQNIQYF
>TRBJ2-5|-|TRBV9|TRBD2
TGTGCCAGCAACCCCGGGACTAGCGGGGGGGCCGCGGAGACCCAGTACTTC
CASNPGTSGGAAETQYF
>TRBJ1-1|-|TRBV5-8|-
TGTGCCAGCAGCCCTTGGGTAGTTGAAGCTTTCTTT
CASSPWVVEAFF
>TRBJ2-7|-|TRBV12-5|-
TGTGCTAGTGGTCTACATAGCGGTGGAGTTAGATACGAGCAGTACTTC
CASGLHSGGVRYEQYF
>TRBJ2-6|-|TRBV5-1|TRBD1
TGCGCCAGCAGCCGAGACAGGGCCGGGGCCAACGTCCTGACTTTC
CASSRDRAGANVLTF
>TRBJ1-2|-|TRBV5-8|-
TGTGCCAGCAGCACCCCCCACCGCGGCTACACCTTC
CASSTPHRGYTF
>TRBJ2-3|few|TRBV15|-
TGTGCCACCAGCGGACAACCCGTCACAGATACGCAGTATTTT
CATSGQPVTDTQYF
>TRBJ2-1|once|TRBV9|-
TGTGCCAGCAGCGTAGATCCCCTGGAGGGTAGCAGCTCCTACAATGAGCAGTTCTTC
CASSVDPLEGSSSYNEQFF
>TRBJ2-1|few|TRBV7-3|TRBD2
TGTGCCAGCAGCCCTAATAGCGGGAGGGGGTCGTATCGGTTCTTC
CASSPNSGRGSYRFF
>TRBJ1-3|-|TRBV2|TRBD1
TGTGCCAGCGTCAGGGACAGTCCTGGAAACACCATATATTTT
CASVRDSPGNTIYF
>TRBJ1-4|-|TRBV7-9|-
TGTGCCAGCAGCCCGGGCCACTCTCCGAGGGAAAAACTGTTTTTT
CASSPGHSPREKLFF
>TRBJ1-1|few|TRBV19|-
TGTGCCAGTAGTATAGATCGGAAGGAAGCTTTCTTT
CASSIDRKEAFF
>TRBJ1-1|-|TRBV18|TRBD1
TGTGCCAGCTCACCAACCGGGACAGGGGCTTCGAACACTGAAGCTTTCTTT
CASSPTGTGASNTEAFF
>TRBJ2-3|-|TRBV11-3|TRBD2
TGTGCCAGCAGCTCCCGGACTAGCGGAGATACGCAGTATTTT
CASSSRTSGDTQYF